One sample yielded the 4 T cell receptor beta chains listed below, sequenced in a study of tumor-infiltrating lymphocytes in localized non-small cell lung cancer. Method: immunoSEQ multiplex PCR; TCRdb's copy keeps in-frame clones and lacks some. In the table there are about 3,000 clones, about 55% of which are singletons. Sequences were obtained from uninvolved lung tissue not adjacent to the tumor. These receptors came from a human donor with non-small cell lung cancer.

The sample holds a few counts of this clone. This rearrangement joins TRBV20-1 to TRBJ1-5; D is undetermined. CDR1 and CDR2 (germline): DFQATT, SNEGSKA (reference sequence). Trimming stripped 3 bases from V and 5 bases from J, with 5 bases between. This CDR3 contains 11 residues. Here the CDR3 DNA reads TGCAGTGCTAGGAGGGATCAGCCCCAGCATTTT. Translating it yields CSARRDQPQHF.

This clone came up a few times. This sequence joins TRBV7-9 and TRBJ1-2; maybe TRBD1 (6 bases). The V gene's germline CDR1 is SEHNR and CDR2 FQNEAQ (reference sequence). The CDR3 has 13 amino acids. The ends were cut back, 1 base at V and 6 bases at J, with 9 bases in the middle. CDR3 sequence: CASSLETGNGYTF. The CDR3 bases are TGTGCCAGCAGCTTAGAAACAGGGAATGGCTACACCTTC.

This clone turned up a few times. The rearrangement joins TRBV9 to TRBJ1-2; D ambiguous. Looked up from germline, CDR1 is SGDLS and CDR2 is YYNGEE. Trimming took off 0 bases at V and 1 base at J, with 10 bases between the two ends. The CDR3 extends over 15 amino acids. CDR3 bases: TGTGCCAGCAGCGTAGAATCCAGGTTTAACTATGGCTACACCTTC. This gives the protein CASSVESRFNYGYTF.

CDR3 in DNA: TGTGCCAGCAGTGAAGCGTGGGTGGGGCAGCCCCAGCATTTT. This gives the protein CASSEAWVGQPQHF. This chain links TRBV6-1 with TRBJ1-5, with unresolved D. Germline V gives CDR1 MNHNS, CDR2 SASEGT. Trimming stripped 0 bases from V and 7 bases from J, with 10 bases between. The CDR3 length is 14 residues.